This TCR beta chain was sequenced for a study of blood T cell repertoires in COVID-19. For the study at large: Acute and convalescent COVID-19 samples came from the United States, Italy and Spain.

Participants came from about two dozen US areas, aged about 18 to 89 years. Participants were placed into cohorts based on the clinical history they reported. In the original processing: Amplifying reference gene primers gave estimates of nucleated cell counts. Clones were sequenced by immunoSEQ multiplex PCR, and TCRdb holds only the in-frame ones, with some missing. The DNA was the basis for D and trimming; V, J and clone size are from that table. The sample includes 250,000 to 300,000 clones, roughly nine tenths of them seen just once. Per germline, CDR1 KGHDR and CDR2 SFDVKD. The CDR3 sequence is 15 residues long. V shed 6 bases, J shed 8 bases, and the junction held 10 bases outside the gene matches.

Sequencing was done on a sample of PBMCs or T cells enriched from blood (not recorded which). J is TRBJ2-1 and V is TRBV24-1; 9 bases agree with TRBD1. The TCR comes from a human donor in a cohort exposed to, infected with or recovered from COVID-19 (not recorded which). The donor label of this sample is uncertain. In nucleotides, the CDR3 is TGTGCCACCAGTTCGGGGACAGGGTATGGGTATGAGCAGTTCTTC. Encoded protein: CATSSGTGYGYEQFF.